These 25 T cell receptor beta chains came from one sample sequenced in a study of T cells in localized non-small cell lung cancer. The data were produced by immunoSEQ multiplex PCR, yet TCRdb's version contains in-frame clones alone and is incomplete. The sample gives tens of thousands of clones, about nine tenths of which show up once; around 9.9% is in the top ten. The specimen comprised peripheral blood mononuclear cells, sampled before any cancer treatment. The receptors were sampled from a woman between 40 and 69 years old with stage III lung adenocarcinoma.

The chain has TRBV7-9 and TRBJ1-4, with D hard to call. The CDR3 has 14 amino acids. With 2 bases removed from V and 7 bases from J, the gap between germline ends came to 11 bases. CDR1 SEHNR and CDR2 FQNEAQ come from the germline V gene (reference sequence). In DNA, the CDR3 is TGTGCCAGCAGCTTACGGGGATACACTGAAAAACTGTTTTTT. Protein: CASSLRGYTEKLFF.

This clone has just one count. This chain uses TRBV13 with TRBJ2-5, with 7 bases matching TRBD1. This CDR3 is 14 amino acids long. Losses at the gene ends were 3 bases for V and 13 bases for J; bases not matched to a gene: 14. Per germline, CDR1 PRHDT and CDR2 FYEKMQ (reference sequence). CDR3 residues: CASSLPEGALGLYF. CDR3 sequence (DNA): TGTGCCAGCAGCTTGCCCGAGGGGGCCCTTGGACTGTACTTC.

The chain uses TRBV18 and TRBJ2-5, with TRBD2 matching 9 bases. The CDR3 is 14 residues long. V was pared by 4 bases and J by 2 bases, with 2 bases of the junction left unmatched. CDR1 and CDR2 from the germline V gene are KGHSH and LQKENI. CDR3 sequence reads: CASSLSGSQETQYF. CDR3 DNA sequence: TGTGCCAGCTCACTTAGCGGGAGTCAAGAGACCCAGTACTTC.

The V call is TRBV7-9, the J call TRBJ2-3, with D perhaps matching TRBD2 (6 bases). This CDR3 has 14 amino acids. V was shortened by 7 bases and J by 2 bases, with 13 bases between the two germline ends. Germline CDR1 and CDR2: SEHNR and FQNEAQ (reference sequence). The CDR3 nucleotides read TGTGCCAGCATCGCCTGGGACTCCACAGATACGCAGTATTTT. Residues: CASIAWDSTDTQYF.

CDR3 loop: CASKGDIWSGELFF. CDR3 nucleotides: TGTGCCAGTAAGGGTGATATTTGGTCCGGGGAGCTGTTTTTT. The chain joins TRBV14 to TRBJ2-2, with unresolved D. Germline V lookup: CDR1 SGHDN, CDR2 FVKESK. V dropped 9 bases and J dropped 6 bases, with 17 bases sitting between them. The CDR3 spans 14 residues.

The chain links TRBV16 to TRBJ1-2, with D maybe TRBD1 (6 bases). The germline V gene encodes CDR1 KGHSY and CDR2 FQNENV. The CDR3 covers 13 residues. Trimming pared 2 bases from V and 5 bases from J, leaving 9 bases between. The CDR3 protein is CASSQRGVYGYTF. Here the CDR3 DNA reads TGTGCCAGCAGCCAAAGGGGGGTGTATGGCTACACCTTC.

With regard to this clone: One end of the junction does not line up with germline, which may come from a read error. This chain links TRBV6-6 with TRBJ1-6, with 7 bases identical to TRBD1. The CDR3 runs 15 residues. Germline lookup yields CDR1 MNHNY and CDR2 SVGAGI (reference sequence). Here the CDR3 reads CASSPGQLYSSPLHF. The CDR3 nucleotides read TGTGCCAGCAGCCCGGGACAGCTTTATAGTTCACCCCTCCACTTT.

This clone was counted only a few times. This chain uses TRBV2 with TRBJ1-1; D ambiguous. The germline V gene has CDR1 SNHLY and CDR2 FYNNEI. The CDR3 loop spans 11 amino acids. V lost 7 bases to trimming and J lost 6 bases, with 9 bases between them. CDR3 in amino acids: CASTGFAEAFF. The CDR3 DNA reads TGTGCCAGCACGGGGTTCGCTGAAGCTTTCTTT.

The chain combines TRBV5-3 with TRBJ2-3; D gene unclear. TRBV5-3 is treated as an ORF (open reading frame) with a function not yet certain. The V and J ends lost 5 bases and 1 base respectively, with 2 bases between them. CDR3 length: 11 residues. The CDR3 here is CARRGTDTQYF. CDR3 coding DNA: TGTGCCAGAAGGGGCACAGATACGCAGTATTTT.

The count of this clone is one. The V gene is TRBV2, the J gene TRBJ1-2, with D maybe TRBD1 (6 bases). Germline V gene data show CDR1 as SNHLY and CDR2 as FYNNEI. This CDR3 spans 14 amino acids. V gave up 3 bases and J gave up 0 bases, with 8 bases separating them. The CDR3 DNA is TGTGCCAGCAGTGAGGGACATTCTAACTATGGCTACACCTTC. Translation: CASSEGHSNYGYTF.

This sequence joins TRBV7-2 and TRBJ1-2; 7 nucleotides line up with TRBD1. From germline, CDR1 is SGHTA and CDR2 FQGNSA. CDR3 length: 13 residues. The junction had 7 bases not matched to a gene; V was cut back by 4 bases and J by 8 bases. This chain's CDR3 is CASSSQGVRGYTF. For the CDR3, the DNA is TGTGCCAGCAGCTCCCAGGGGGTGCGGGGCTACACCTTC.

The rearrangement joins TRBV11-3 to TRBJ2-1; weak D call: TRBD2 (6 bases). Germline V gives CDR1 SGHNT, CDR2 YENEEA. The CDR3 length is 14 residues. V lost 1 base, J lost 6 bases, and 10 bases lay in between. The CDR3 loop reads CASSLGGDLNEQFF. The CDR3 bases are TGTGCCAGCAGCTTAGGGGGGGACCTCAATGAGCAGTTCTTC.

This chain joins TRBV10-3 and TRBJ1-1; TRBD1 agrees at 9 bases. With 6 bases clipped from V and 1 base from J, the junction kept 0 bases outside the gene matches. Germline V CDR1 and CDR2: ENHRY, SYGVKD. This CDR3 is 13 amino acids long. CDR3 residues: CAIRTGGNTEAFF. The CDR3 DNA reads TGTGCCATCAGGACAGGGGGGAACACTGAAGCTTTCTTT.

The chain uses TRBV9 and TRBJ2-3, with D perhaps matching TRBD1 or TRBD2 (5 bases each). This CDR3 comprises 15 residues. The germline CDR1 and CDR2 sequences are SGDLS and YYNGEE. The V end was cut by 1 base, the J end by 6 bases, with 15 bases between. The CDR3 nucleotides read TGTGCCAGCAGCGTAATGGGGACCCTGGGGGATACGCAGTATTTT. This gives the protein CASSVMGTLGDTQYF.

V is TRBV7-2 and J is TRBJ2-5; 7 nucleotides match TRBD1. Germline V lookup: CDR1 SGHTA, CDR2 FQGNSA. V dropped 4 bases and J dropped 5; count of bases not matched to a gene: 7. The CDR3 is 14 residues long. This CDR3 reads CASSSRQGSETQYF. DNA of the CDR3: TGTGCCAGCAGCTCGCGACAGGGTAGTGAGACCCAGTACTTC.

This chain links TRBV11-3 with TRBJ2-7, with TRBD2 matching over 14 bases. Germline V gene sequence: CDR1 SGHNT, CDR2 YENEEA. Trimming took 4 bases from V and 6 from J; bases not matched to a gene: 5. The CDR3 is 15 amino acids. CDR3 region: CASSSGLAGDPEQYF. The CDR3 DNA follows: TGTGCCAGCAGCTCGGGACTAGCGGGAGACCCCGAGCAGTACTTC.

This chain joins TRBV6-5 and TRBJ2-5; D ambiguous. This CDR3 comprises 15 residues. Per the germline V gene, CDR1 is MNHEY and CDR2 is SVGAGI. Trimming shortened V by 0 bases and J by 1 base, and 9 bases separated the two germline ends. The CDR3 region is CASSYSGSGQETQYF. CDR3 nucleotides: TGTGCCAGCAGTTACTCCGGGTCAGGCCAAGAGACCCAGTACTTC.

The V and J genes are TRBV2 and TRBJ1-5; unclear D gene. The CDR3 loop spans 16 amino acids. Germline V gives CDR1 SNHLY, CDR2 FYNNEI. V was clipped by 0 bases and J by 0 bases, with 9 bases between them. The CDR3 protein is CASSEADWYSNQPQHF. CDR3 nucleotides: TGTGCCAGCAGTGAAGCGGACTGGTATAGCAATCAGCCCCAGCATTTT.

This clone was seen a handful of times. This chain connects TRBV30 to TRBJ1-4; possible D gene TRBD1, 5 bases. This CDR3 is 14 amino acids long. CDR1 is GTSNPN and CDR2 is SVGIG in the germline V gene (reference sequence). V lost 5 bases and J lost 0, with 10 bases in between. The CDR3 reads CAWWGRATNEKLFF. CDR3 in DNA: TGTGCCTGGTGGGGCAGGGCAACTAATGAAAAACTGTTTTTT. Based on the CDR3 plus reference TRBV30 and TRBJ1-4, the full variable domain is SQTIHQWPATLVQPVGSPLSLECTVEGTSNPNLYWYRQAAGRGLQLLFYSVGIGQISSEVPQNLSASRPQDRQFILSSKKLLLSDSGFYLCAWWGRATNEKLFFGSGTQLSVL.

The genes are TRBV7-2 and TRBJ2-7; TRBD2 might be the D (5 bases). Trimming cost V 7 bases and J 2 bases, with 12 bases left between them. CDR1 and CDR2 (germline): SGHTA, FQGNSA. The CDR3 is made up of 13 amino acids. The CDR3 loop reads CASIPSEAYEQYF. DNA of the CDR3: TGTGCCAGCATTCCCTCGGAGGCCTACGAGCAGTACTTC.

This sequence joins TRBV25-1 and TRBJ1-1, with TRBD1 matching 7 bases. Germline values: CDR1 MGHDK, CDR2 SYGVNS. The CDR3 has 12 amino acids. Trimming cost V 1 base and J 7 bases; bases outside gene matches: 0. CDR3 DNA sequence: TGTGCCAGCAGTGAATGGGACAGTGAAGCTTTCTTT. Amino acid sequence: CASSEWDSEAFF.

The chain joins TRBV13 to TRBJ2-5, with 14 bases identical to TRBD2. V lost 5 bases and J lost 6; bases outside the gene matches: 11. The CDR3 runs 17 residues. Germline CDR1 PRHDT, CDR2 FYEKMQ (reference sequence). The CDR3 region has the DNA TGTGCCAGCAGCCCCAGGACTAGCGGGGGGTTGGTAAAGACCCAGTACTTC. It translates to CASSPRTSGGLVKTQYF.

The chain links TRBV5-6 to TRBJ2-5; D is uncertain. The CDR3 is made up of 11 amino acids. Trimming shortened V by 5 bases and J by 2 bases, and 4 bases separated the two germline ends. Germline CDR1 is SGHDT and CDR2 is YYEEEE. The CDR3 sequence: CASSLQETQYF. The CDR3 nucleotides are TGTGCCAGCAGTCTTCAAGAGACCCAGTACTTC.

J is TRBJ2-1 and V is TRBV29-1; TRBD2 aligns across 15 bases. The ends lost 7 bases at V and 7 bases at J; junction bases unmatched: 5. Germline-derived CDR1 and CDR2 are SQVTM and ANQGSEA. This CDR3 contains 14 residues. This CDR3 is CSALGLAGGNEQFF. CDR3 nucleotide sequence: TGCAGCGCCCTAGGACTAGCGGGAGGGAATGAGCAGTTCTTC.

This clone was seen more than once but under ten times. The rearrangement uses TRBV29-1 and TRBJ1-2; D possibly corresponds to TRBD1 (6 bases). CDR1 is SQVTM, CDR2 ANQGSEA, per germline. The ends were cut back, 7 bases at V and 4 bases at J, with 16 bases in the middle. This CDR3 contains 13 residues. Here the CDR3 DNA reads TGCAGCGCGCAAACAGGGAGCTCCTATGGCTACACCTTC. Protein sequence: CSAQTGSSYGYTF. Using reference TRBV29-1 and TRBJ1-2 for the parts outside the CDR3, the full variable domain is SAVISQKPSRDICQRGTSLTIQCQVDSQVTMMFWYRQQPGQSLTLIATANQGSEATYESGFVIDKFPISRPNLTFSTLTVSNMSPEDSSIYLCSAQTGSSYGYTFGSGTRLTVV.